This TCR beta chain was recovered during a study of blood T cell repertoires in COVID-19. Assay: immunoSEQ multiplex PCR; the TCRdb copy retains only in-frame clones and omits some. The data show 250,000 to 350,000 clones, 70% to 90% seen once. The V and J ends lost 5 bases and 3 bases respectively, with 13 bases between them. This CDR3 contains 14 residues. CDR1 LGHNA and CDR2 YNFKEQ come from the germline V gene. V is TRBV4-2 and J is TRBJ2-5; perhaps TRBD2 as D (6 bases). This clonotype originated in a woman in her sixties or seventies with acute or convalescent COVID-19. Material: peripheral blood. The CDR3 reads CASSRTGDKETQYF. The CDR3 nucleotides are TGTGCCAGCAGCAGGACGGGGGATAAAGAGACCCAGTACTTC.